One T cell receptor beta chain is described in this entry. Its target is unknown. Germline CDR1 reads SNHLY; CDR2 reads FYNNEI. Trimming removed 6 bases at V and 0 bases at J, with 8 bases between. This CDR3 region has 13 residues. Using immunoSEQ multiplex PCR, the repertoire was profiled, and TCRdb retains in-frame clones only, with some absent. The repertoire has around 110,000 clones, about 90% of them found once; the top ten carry over 8.5%. This sample is part of a study of T cell responses to AZD1222 COVID-19 vaccine. About the research overall: Second-dose intervals near 4 or 12 weeks were combined. Study-level points and caveats: Females made up more of the donors, who were largely white British, and clonal diversity may have come out too low. Only six people who got AZD1222 tested seropositive at baseline. Vaccination with two AZD1222 doses was followed by a rise in Spike-specific TCR breadth and depth.

The sequence came from an adult in good health. J is TRBJ1-1 and V is TRBV2; D gene ambiguous. The source was peripheral blood, collected on day 0 of AZD1222 vaccination. This chain's CDR3 is CASSMDVNTEAFF. CDR3 bases: TGTGCCAGCAGCATGGATGTGAACACTGAAGCTTTCTTT.